The 8 T cell receptor beta chains reported below all come from one sample, sequenced in a study of T cell clonotyping in hematopoietic cell transplantation. The assay was immunoSEQ multiplex PCR, and TCRdb's table has in-frame clones only and misses some. The table has 35,000 to 45,000 clones, roughly 94% seen once; the top ten hold around 1.5%. The time point was: recipient sample about 28 days before transplant, after cytoreduction. Sequences were derived from peripheral blood mononuclear cells, sampled before stem cell transplant. The receptors come from a man in his forties with chronic myeloid leukemia. Some clones in this sample may be carry-over from other donors' samples.

The chain uses TRBV30 and TRBJ2-7, with 8 bases lining up with TRBD1. CDR3 size: 12 residues. The germline CDR1 and CDR2 sequences are GTSNPN and SVGIG (reference sequence). J gave up 5 bases and V 2 bases, and 2 bases lay outside the gene matches. The CDR3 region has the DNA TGTGCCTGGAGTTTGACAGGGGACGAGCAGTACTTC. Its protein is CAWSLTGDEQYF.

The V gene is TRBV30, the J gene TRBJ2-2; D uncertain. The CDR3 sequence is 11 residues long. CDR1 GTSNPN and CDR2 SVGIG come from the germline V gene (reference sequence). With 1 base removed from V and 5 bases from J, the gap between germline ends came to 2 bases. As DNA, the CDR3 is TGTGCCTGGAGTGGTACCGGGGAGCTGTTTTTT. This translates into CAWSGTGELFF.

The rearrangement joins TRBV5-1 to TRBJ2-5; TRBD1 aligns across 9 bases. From germline, CDR1 is SGHRS and CDR2 YFSETQ. The CDR3 sequence is 15 residues long. The V and J ends lost 3 bases and 5 bases, in that order; junction bases with no gene match: 8. The CDR3: CASSSSDRGGETQYF. The DNA of the CDR3 is TGCGCCAGCAGCTCATCGGACAGGGGAGGGGAGACCCAGTACTTC.

J is TRBJ2-5 and V is TRBV5-8, with TRBD2 matching over 8 bases. The V gene end was trimmed by 10 bases and the J gene end by 5 bases; junction bases not matched to a gene: 16. Germline lookup yields CDR1 SGHTS and CDR2 YDEGEE. The CDR3 extends over 15 amino acids. The CDR3 DNA reads TGTGCCCTTCGAGGCGGGGGGCCCTGGGAGGAGACCCAGTACTTC. Its protein product is CALRGGGPWEETQYF.

The chain links TRBV29-1 to TRBJ1-1, with D possibly TRBD1 on 5 matching bases. There are 12 residues in the CDR3. The ends were cut back, 5 bases at V and 1 base at J, with 8 bases in the middle. Germline V gives CDR1 SQVTM, CDR2 ANQGSEA. CDR3: CSVSQGNTEAFF. For the CDR3, the DNA is TGCAGCGTTAGTCAGGGGAACACTGAAGCTTTCTTT.

The gene calls are TRBV7-3 and TRBJ2-7, with D possibly matching TRBD2 (7 bases). Germline assignment: CDR1 SGHTA and CDR2 FQGTGA. Trimming removed 8 bases at V and 6 bases at J, with 17 bases between. There are 13 residues in the CDR3. CDR3 in amino acids: CASALMGGGEQYF. CDR3 DNA: TGTGCCAGCGCCTTAATGGGAGGGGGCGAGCAGTACTTC.

The chain is built from TRBV5-8 and TRBJ2-6; maybe TRBD1 (6 bases). V lost 2 bases and J lost 4, with 13 bases in between. The CDR3 loop spans 16 amino acids. CDR1 and CDR2 from the germline V gene are SGHTS and YDEGEE. DNA for the CDR3: TGTGCCAGCAGCTTCATGCCGGGGACAGGGGCCAACGTCCTGACTTTC. This encodes CASSFMPGTGANVLTF.

The chain couples TRBV28 to TRBJ2-7; 7 nucleotides match TRBD1. Germline V CDR1 and CDR2: MDHEN, SYDVKM. With V trimmed by 8 bases and J by 2 bases, 6 bases remained unmatched. This CDR3 has 13 amino acids. The CDR3 spells CASVRDSPYEQYF. DNA of the CDR3: TGTGCCAGCGTCCGGGACAGCCCCTACGAGCAGTACTTC. Full variable domain (remainder filled in from reference TRBV28 and TRBJ2-7): DVKVTQSSRYLVKRTGEKVFLECVQDMDHENMFWYRQDPGLGLRLIYFSYDVKMKEKGDIPEGYSVSREKKERFSLILESASTNQTSMYLCASVRDSPYEQYFGPGTRLTVT.